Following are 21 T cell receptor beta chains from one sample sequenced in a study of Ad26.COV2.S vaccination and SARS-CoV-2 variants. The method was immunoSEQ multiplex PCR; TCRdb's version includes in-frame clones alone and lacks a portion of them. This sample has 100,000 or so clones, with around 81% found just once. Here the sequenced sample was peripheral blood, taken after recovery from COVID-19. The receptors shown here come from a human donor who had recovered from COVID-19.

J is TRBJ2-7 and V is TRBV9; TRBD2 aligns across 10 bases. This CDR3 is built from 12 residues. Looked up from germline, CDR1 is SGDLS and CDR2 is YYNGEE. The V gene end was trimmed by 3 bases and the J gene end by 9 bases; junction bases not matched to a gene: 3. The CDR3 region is CASSEAGGWQYF. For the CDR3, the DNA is TGTGCCAGCAGCGAAGCGGGGGGGTGGCAGTACTTC.

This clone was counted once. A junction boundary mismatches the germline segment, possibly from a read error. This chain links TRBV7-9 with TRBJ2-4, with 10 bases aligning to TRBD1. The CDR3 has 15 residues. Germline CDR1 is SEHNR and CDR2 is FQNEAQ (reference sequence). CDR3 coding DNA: TGTGCCAGCAGCATTGGGACAGGGGAAGGGGGCGGTCAGAGGTTC. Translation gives CASSIGTGEGGGQRF.

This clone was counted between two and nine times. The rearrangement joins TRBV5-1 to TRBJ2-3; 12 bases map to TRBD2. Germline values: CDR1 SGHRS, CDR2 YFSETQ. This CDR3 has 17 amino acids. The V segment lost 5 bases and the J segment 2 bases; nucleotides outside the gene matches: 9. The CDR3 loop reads CASRLAGGPTFTDTQYF. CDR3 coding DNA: TGCGCCAGCAGGCTAGCGGGGGGGCCGACGTTCACAGATACGCAGTATTTT.

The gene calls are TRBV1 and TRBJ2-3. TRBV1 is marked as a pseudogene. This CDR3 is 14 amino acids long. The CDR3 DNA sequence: TGCACCAGCAGCCGGGACCGTCCCACAGATACGCAGTATTTT. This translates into CTSSRDRPTDTQYF.

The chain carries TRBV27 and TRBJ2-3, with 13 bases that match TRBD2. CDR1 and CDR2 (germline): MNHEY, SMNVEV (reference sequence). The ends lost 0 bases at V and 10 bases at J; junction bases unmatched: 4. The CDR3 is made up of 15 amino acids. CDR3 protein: CASSLSGTSGAAQYF. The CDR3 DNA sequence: TGTGCCAGCAGTTTATCCGGGACTAGCGGGGCCGCGCAGTATTTT.

CDR3: CASSWGGGDYGYTF. The CDR3 DNA is TGTGCCAGCAGTTGGGGGGGCGGGGACTATGGCTACACCTTC. The chain is built from TRBV28 and TRBJ1-2, with TRBD1 as a possible D gene (6 bases). V was clipped by 4 bases and J by 3 bases, with 12 bases between them. Germline values: CDR1 MDHEN, CDR2 SYDVKM. CDR3 size: 14 residues.

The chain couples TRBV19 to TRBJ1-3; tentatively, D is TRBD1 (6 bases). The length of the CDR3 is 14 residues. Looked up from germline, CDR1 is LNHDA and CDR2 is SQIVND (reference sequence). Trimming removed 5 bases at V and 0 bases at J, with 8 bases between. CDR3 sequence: CASSLGGSGNTIYF. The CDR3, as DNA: TGTGCCAGTAGTCTAGGGGGCTCTGGAAACACCATATATTTT.

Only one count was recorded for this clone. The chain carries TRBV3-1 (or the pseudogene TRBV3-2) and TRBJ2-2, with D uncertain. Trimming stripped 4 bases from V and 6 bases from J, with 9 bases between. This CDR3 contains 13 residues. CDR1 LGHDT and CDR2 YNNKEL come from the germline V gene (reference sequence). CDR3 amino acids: CASSPIVPGELFF. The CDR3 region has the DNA TGTGCCAGCAGCCCTATTGTTCCCGGGGAGCTGTTTTTT.

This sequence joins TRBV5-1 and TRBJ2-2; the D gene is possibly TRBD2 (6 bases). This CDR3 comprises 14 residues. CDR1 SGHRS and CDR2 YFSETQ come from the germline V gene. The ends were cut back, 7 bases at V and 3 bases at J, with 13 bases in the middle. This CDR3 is CASWGDGDTGELFF. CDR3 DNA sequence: TGCGCCAGCTGGGGGGACGGGGACACCGGGGAGCTGTTTTTT.

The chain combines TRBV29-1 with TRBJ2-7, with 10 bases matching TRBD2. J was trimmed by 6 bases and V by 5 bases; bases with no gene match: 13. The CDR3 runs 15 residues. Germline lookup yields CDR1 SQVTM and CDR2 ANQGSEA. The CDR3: CSVFAGTSDVAEQYF. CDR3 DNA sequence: TGCAGCGTTTTCGCCGGGACTAGCGACGTGGCCGAGCAGTACTTC.

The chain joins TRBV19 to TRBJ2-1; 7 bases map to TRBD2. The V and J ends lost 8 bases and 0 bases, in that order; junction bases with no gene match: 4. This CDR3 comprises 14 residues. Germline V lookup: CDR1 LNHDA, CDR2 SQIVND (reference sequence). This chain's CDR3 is CASRERGSYNEQFF. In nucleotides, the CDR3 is TGTGCCAGTCGGGAGCGGGGCTCCTACAATGAGCAGTTCTTC.

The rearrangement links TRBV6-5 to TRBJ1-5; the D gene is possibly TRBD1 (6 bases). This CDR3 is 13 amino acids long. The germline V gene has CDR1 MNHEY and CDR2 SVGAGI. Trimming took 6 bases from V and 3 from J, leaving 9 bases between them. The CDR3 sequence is CASRGQYNQPQHF. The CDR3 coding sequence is TGTGCCAGCAGAGGACAGTACAATCAGCCCCAGCATTTT.

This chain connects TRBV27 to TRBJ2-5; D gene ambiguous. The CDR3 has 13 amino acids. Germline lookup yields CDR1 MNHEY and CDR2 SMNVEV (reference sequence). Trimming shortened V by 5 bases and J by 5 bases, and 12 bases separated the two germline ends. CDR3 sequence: CASSPWLGETQYF. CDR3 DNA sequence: TGTGCCAGCAGTCCCTGGCTAGGGGAGACCCAGTACTTC.

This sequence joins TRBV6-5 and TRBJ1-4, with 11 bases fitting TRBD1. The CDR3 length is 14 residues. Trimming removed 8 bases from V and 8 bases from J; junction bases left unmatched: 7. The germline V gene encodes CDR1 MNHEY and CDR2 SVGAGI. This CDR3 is CASGTGGSGEKLFF. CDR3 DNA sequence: TGTGCCAGCGGGACAGGGGGATCAGGCGAAAAACTGTTTTTT.

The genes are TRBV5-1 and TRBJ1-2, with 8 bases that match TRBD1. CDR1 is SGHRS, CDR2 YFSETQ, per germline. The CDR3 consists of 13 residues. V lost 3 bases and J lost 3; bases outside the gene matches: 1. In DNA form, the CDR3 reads TGCGCCAGCAGCTCACAGGGGGACTATGGCTACACCTTC. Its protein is CASSSQGDYGYTF.

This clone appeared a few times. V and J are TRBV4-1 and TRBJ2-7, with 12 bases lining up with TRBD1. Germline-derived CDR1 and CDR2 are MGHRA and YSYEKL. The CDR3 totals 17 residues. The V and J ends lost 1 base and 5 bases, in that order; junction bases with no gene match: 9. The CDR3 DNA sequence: TGCGCCAGCAGCCAAGGTTTTCCGGGACAGGGGGCTGACGAGCAGTACTTC. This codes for CASSQGFPGQGADEQYF.

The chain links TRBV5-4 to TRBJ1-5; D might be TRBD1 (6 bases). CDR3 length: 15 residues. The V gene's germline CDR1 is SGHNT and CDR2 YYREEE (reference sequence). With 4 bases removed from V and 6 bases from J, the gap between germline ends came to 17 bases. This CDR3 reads CASSQDRGAGQPQHF. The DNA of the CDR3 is TGTGCCAGCAGCCAGGACAGAGGGGCTGGTCAGCCCCAGCATTTT.

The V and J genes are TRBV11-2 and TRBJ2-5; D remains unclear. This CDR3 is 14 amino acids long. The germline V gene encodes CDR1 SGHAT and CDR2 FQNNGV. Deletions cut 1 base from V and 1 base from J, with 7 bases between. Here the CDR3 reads CASSLVPGQETQYF. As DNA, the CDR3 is TGTGCCAGCAGCTTAGTGCCAGGCCAAGAGACCCAGTACTTC.

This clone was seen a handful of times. The CDR3 loop is CAWSLPPGSGELFF. The CDR3 DNA sequence: TGTGCCTGGAGTCTCCCACCGGGATCCGGGGAGCTGTTTTTT. This chain joins TRBV30 and TRBJ2-2; tentatively, D is TRBD2 (5 bases). The CDR3 totals 14 residues. Trimming stripped 2 bases from V and 6 bases from J, with 13 bases between. The germline V gene encodes CDR1 GTSNPN and CDR2 SVGIG (reference sequence).

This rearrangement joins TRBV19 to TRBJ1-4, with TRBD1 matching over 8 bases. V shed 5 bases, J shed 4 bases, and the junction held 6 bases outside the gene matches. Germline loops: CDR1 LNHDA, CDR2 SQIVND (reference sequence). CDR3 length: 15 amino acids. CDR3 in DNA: TGTGCCAGTAGTGTGACAGGGGCACTTAATGAAAAACTGTTTTTT. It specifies CASSVTGALNEKLFF.

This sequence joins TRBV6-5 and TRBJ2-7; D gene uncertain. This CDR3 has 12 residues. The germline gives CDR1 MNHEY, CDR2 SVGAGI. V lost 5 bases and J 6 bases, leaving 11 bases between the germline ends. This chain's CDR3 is CASSTPASEQYF. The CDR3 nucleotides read TGTGCCAGCAGTACTCCCGCATCCGAGCAGTACTTC.